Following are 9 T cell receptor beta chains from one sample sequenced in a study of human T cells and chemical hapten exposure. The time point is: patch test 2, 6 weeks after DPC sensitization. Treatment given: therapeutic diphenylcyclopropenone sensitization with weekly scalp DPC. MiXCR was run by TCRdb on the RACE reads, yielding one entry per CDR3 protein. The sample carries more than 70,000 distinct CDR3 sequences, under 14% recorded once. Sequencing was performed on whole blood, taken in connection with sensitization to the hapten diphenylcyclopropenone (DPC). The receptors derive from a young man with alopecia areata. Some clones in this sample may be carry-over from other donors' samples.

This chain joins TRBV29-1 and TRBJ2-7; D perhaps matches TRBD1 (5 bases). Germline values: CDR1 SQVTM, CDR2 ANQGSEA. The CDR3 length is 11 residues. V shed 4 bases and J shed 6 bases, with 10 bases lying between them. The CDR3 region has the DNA TGCAGCGTTGTCTTCGACAGCGAGCAGTACGTC. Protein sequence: CSVVFDSEQYV.

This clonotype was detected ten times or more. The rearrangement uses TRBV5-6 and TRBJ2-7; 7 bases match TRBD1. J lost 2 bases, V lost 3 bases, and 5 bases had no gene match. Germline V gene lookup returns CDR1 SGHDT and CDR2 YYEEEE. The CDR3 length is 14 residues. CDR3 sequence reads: CASSWTGLPYEQYF. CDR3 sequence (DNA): TGTGCCAGCAGCTGGACAGGCCTACCCTACGAGCAGTACTTC.

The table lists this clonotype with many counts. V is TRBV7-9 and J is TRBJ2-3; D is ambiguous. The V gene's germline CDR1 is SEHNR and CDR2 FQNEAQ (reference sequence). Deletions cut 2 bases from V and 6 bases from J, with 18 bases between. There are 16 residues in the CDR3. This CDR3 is CASSLSPNKGWDTQYF. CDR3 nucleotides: TGTGCCAGCAGCTTATCCCCTAATAAGGGATGGGATACGCAGTATTTT.

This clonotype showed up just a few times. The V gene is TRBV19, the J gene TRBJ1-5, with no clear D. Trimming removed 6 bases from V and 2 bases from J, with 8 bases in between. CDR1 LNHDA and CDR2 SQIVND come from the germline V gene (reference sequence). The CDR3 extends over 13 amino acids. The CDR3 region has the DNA TGTGCCAGTAGCCCTAGGGGCAATCAGCCCCAGCATTTT. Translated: CASSPRGNQPQHF.

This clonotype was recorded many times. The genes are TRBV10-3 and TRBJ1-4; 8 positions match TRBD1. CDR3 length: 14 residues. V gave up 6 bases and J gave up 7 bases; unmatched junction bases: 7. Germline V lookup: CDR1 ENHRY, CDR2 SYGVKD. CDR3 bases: TGTGCCATCAGCATGGACAGGGAGATTGAAAAACTGTTTTTT. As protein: CAISMDREIEKLFF.

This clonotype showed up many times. CDR3 coding DNA: TGTGCCAGCAGCTTAAAGGTCCAGGGCTTTAGCACCGGGGAGCTGTTTTTT. Protein product: CASSLKVQGFSTGELFF. The chain is built from TRBV7-6 and TRBJ2-2, with a tentative D call TRBD1 (5 bases). The CDR3 sequence is 17 residues long. V lost 2 bases to trimming and J lost 4 bases, with 17 bases between them. Germline V gene data show CDR1 as SGHVS and CDR2 as FNYEAQ. Variable domain in full (rest from reference TRBV7-6 and TRBJ2-2): GAGVSQSPRYKVTKRGQDVALRCDPISGHVSLYWYRQALGQGPEFLTYFNYEAQQDKSGLPNDRFSAERPEGSISTLTIQRTEQRDSAMYRCASSLKVQGFSTGELFFGEGSRLTVL.

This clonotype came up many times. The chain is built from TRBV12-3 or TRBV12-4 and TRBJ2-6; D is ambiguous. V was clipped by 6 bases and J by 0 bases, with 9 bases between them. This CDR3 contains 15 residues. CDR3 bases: TGTGCCAGCAGCACATACAGCTCTGGGGCCAACGTCCTGACTTTC. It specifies CASSTYSSGANVLTF.

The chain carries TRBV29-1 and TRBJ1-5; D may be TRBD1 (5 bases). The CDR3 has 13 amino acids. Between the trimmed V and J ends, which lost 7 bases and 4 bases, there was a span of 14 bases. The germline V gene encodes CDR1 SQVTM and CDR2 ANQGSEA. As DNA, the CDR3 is TGCAGCGGGACATATCTGGGAAATCAGCCCCAGCATTTT. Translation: CSGTYLGNQPQHF.

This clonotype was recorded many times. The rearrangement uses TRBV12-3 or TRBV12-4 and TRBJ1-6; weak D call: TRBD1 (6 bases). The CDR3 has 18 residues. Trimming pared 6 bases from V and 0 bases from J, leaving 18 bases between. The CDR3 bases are TGTGCCAGCAGGCTCGACAGGACGGGAAGCTCCTATAATTCACCCCTCCACTTT. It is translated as CASRLDRTGSSYNSPLHF.